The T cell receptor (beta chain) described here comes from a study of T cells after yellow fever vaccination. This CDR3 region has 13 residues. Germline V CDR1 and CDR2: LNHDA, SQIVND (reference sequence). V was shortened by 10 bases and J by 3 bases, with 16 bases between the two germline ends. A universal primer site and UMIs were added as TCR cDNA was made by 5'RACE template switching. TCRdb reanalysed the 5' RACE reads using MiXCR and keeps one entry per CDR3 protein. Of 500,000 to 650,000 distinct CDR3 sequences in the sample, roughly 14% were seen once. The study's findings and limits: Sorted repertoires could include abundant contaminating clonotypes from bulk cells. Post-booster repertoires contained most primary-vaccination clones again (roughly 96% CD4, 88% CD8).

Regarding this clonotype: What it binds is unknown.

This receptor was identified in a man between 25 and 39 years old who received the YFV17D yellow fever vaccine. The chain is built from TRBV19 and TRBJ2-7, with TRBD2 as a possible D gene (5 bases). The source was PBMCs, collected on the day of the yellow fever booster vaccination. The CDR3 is CATVGEPGYEQYF. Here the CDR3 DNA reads TGTGCCACCGTCGGGGAGCCGGGCTACGAGCAGTACTTC.